This T cell receptor beta chain originates from a study of CD8 T cells in Susac syndrome. The CDR3 is 11 amino acids. CDR1 and CDR2 (germline): LNHDA, SQIVND (reference sequence). V dropped 7 bases and J dropped 6 bases, with 9 bases sitting between them. On this clonotype: Its antigen is not identified.

Patients with Susac syndrome fulfilled recently defined diagnostic criteria for definite or probable disease. The authors reverse transcribed roughly 0.5 to 1 ug RNA with random hexamers. TCR beta CDR3 was amplified by immunoSEQ covering 54 Vbeta and 13 Jbeta. TCRdb called the immunoSEQ multiplex PCR reads again in MiXCR, with one record for every CDR3 protein. The sample holds about 83,000 distinct CDR3 sequences, 96% seen once. General study findings and limits: The total CD8+ repertoires contained about 15 Susac-specific public clones, and the CD8+ TEMRA repertoires contained several. Susac CD8+ clonal expansion peaked in TEMRA cells and active patients.

The receptor was isolated from a human donor with Susac syndrome. Material: CD8+ T cells from PBMCs. The chain recombines TRBV19 with TRBJ1-1; D remains unclear. The CDR3 DNA sequence: TGTGCCAGTACCCATCGGGCTGAAGCTTTCTTT. It specifies CASTHRAEAFF.